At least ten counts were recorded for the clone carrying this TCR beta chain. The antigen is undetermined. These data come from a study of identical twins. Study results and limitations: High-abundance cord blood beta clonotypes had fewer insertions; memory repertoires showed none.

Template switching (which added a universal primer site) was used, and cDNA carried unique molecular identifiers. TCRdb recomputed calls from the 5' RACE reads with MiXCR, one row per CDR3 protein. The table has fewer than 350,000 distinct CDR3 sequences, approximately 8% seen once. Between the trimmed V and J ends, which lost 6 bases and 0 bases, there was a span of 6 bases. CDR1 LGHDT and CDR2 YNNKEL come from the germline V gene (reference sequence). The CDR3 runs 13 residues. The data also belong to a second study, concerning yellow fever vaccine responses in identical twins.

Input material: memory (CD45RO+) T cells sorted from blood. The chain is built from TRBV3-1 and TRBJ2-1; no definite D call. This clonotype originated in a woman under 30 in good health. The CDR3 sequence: CASSPSSYNEQFF. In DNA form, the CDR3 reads TGTGCCAGCAGTCCCTCCTCCTACAATGAGCAGTTCTTC.